The 19 T cell receptor beta chains reported below all come from one sample, sequenced in a study of shared clonotypes between healthy human individuals. Repertoires were generated with immunoSEQ multiplex PCR, while TCRdb's copy carries only in-frame clones and drops some. The sample includes 2 million to 3 million clones, approximately 94% of them seen just once. Sample: naive CD4+ T cells from PBMCs. The subset: CD45RA+ positively selected. The receptors originated from a man aged 18-30 years in good health. Some clones in this sample may be carry-over from other donors' samples.

The CDR3 bases are TGTGCCAGCAGCTCCCCAGCACGCACCGGGGAGCTGTTTTTT. Its protein is CASSSPARTGELFF. The chain is built from TRBV11-3 and TRBJ2-2, with D unclear. The germline gives CDR1 SGHNT, CDR2 YENEEA. The V end lost 4 bases, the J end lost 4 bases, and 10 bases lay between the germline ends. This CDR3 region has 14 residues.

In DNA, the CDR3 is TGTGCCTGGACCAGGTCAGAAGAGACCCAGTACTTC. Amino acid sequence: CAWTRSEETQYF. V is TRBV30 and J is TRBJ2-5; the D is unclear. The V and J ends lost 4 bases and 3 bases respectively, with 9 bases between them. The CDR3 extends over 12 amino acids. CDR1 and CDR2 from the germline V gene are GTSNPN and SVGIG (reference sequence).

The chain combines TRBV30 with TRBJ2-2; 10 bases line up with TRBD1. J lost 6 bases, V lost 8 bases, and 12 bases had no gene match. CDR1 and CDR2 from the germline V gene are GTSNPN and SVGIG (reference sequence). The length of the CDR3 is 15 residues. For the CDR3, the DNA is TGTGCCCGTAACCGGGACAGGGGTTTTTCCGGGGAGCTGTTTTTT. Its protein product is CARNRDRGFSGELFF.

This chain joins TRBV18 and TRBJ1-6; D unclear. V lost 2 bases and J 8 bases, leaving 7 bases between the germline ends. The CDR3 spans 13 residues. CDR1 KGHSH and CDR2 LQKENI come from the germline V gene. The CDR3 loop reads CASSPGIDSPLHF. The CDR3 DNA is TGTGCCAGCTCACCAGGTATCGATTCACCCCTCCACTTT.

The chain carries TRBV5-1 and TRBJ2-7; D perhaps matches TRBD1 (5 bases). The CDR3 runs to 14 residues. Germline CDR1 reads SGHRS; CDR2 reads YFSETQ. Trimming shortened V by 4 bases and J by 5 bases, and 16 bases separated the two germline ends. CDR3 nucleotides: TGCGCCAGCAGCATCCAGGGTCTAAGCGACGAGCAGTACTTC. It specifies CASSIQGLSDEQYF.

V gene TRBV2 combines with J gene TRBJ2-5; tentative D call: TRBD1 (5 bases). The germline V gene encodes CDR1 SNHLY and CDR2 FYNNEI. The CDR3 is 12 amino acids. Deletions cut 3 bases from V and 3 bases from J, with 5 bases between. CDR3: CASSDREETQYF. CDR3 coding DNA: TGTGCCAGCAGTGACAGGGAAGAGACCCAGTACTTC.

This chain uses TRBV4-3 with TRBJ2-2; 8 positions agree with TRBD1. This CDR3 spans 16 amino acids. Germline CDR1 and CDR2: LGHNA and YSLEER. V was clipped by 4 bases and J by 6 bases; unmatched bases: 10. CDR3 region: CASSPKGSGGSGELFF. The CDR3 region has the DNA TGCGCCAGCAGCCCGAAGGGGTCAGGGGGCTCCGGGGAGCTGTTTTTT.

The V and J genes are TRBV2 and TRBJ2-3; 8 nucleotides match TRBD2. With 2 bases clipped from V and 4 bases from J, the junction kept 8 bases outside the gene matches. The CDR3 runs 16 residues. Germline loops: CDR1 SNHLY, CDR2 FYNNEI. CDR3 region: CASSERSGGMADTQYF. CDR3 nucleotides: TGTGCCAGCAGTGAACGCTCGGGAGGGATGGCAGATACGCAGTATTTT. Together with reference TRBV2 and TRBJ2-3, the CDR3 gives the full variable domain: EPEVTQTPSHQVTQMGQEVILRCVPISNHLYFYWYRQILGQKVEFLVSFYNNEISEKSEIFDDQFSVERPDGSNFTLKIRSTKLEDSAMYFCASSERSGGMADTQYFGPGTRLTVL.

The chain couples TRBV5-6 to TRBJ2-4; TRBD1 aligns across 9 bases. Germline V gene sequence: CDR1 SGHDT, CDR2 YYEEEE. The CDR3 consists of 15 residues. With V trimmed by 4 bases and J by 8 bases, 10 bases remained unmatched. The CDR3: CASSRTGTGLDIQYF. CDR3 nucleotides: TGTGCCAGCAGCCGCACCGGGACAGGGCTGGACATTCAGTACTTC.

The chain recombines TRBV5-1 with TRBJ2-3, with 9 bases that match TRBD1. The CDR3 loop spans 16 amino acids. Germline V lookup: CDR1 SGHRS, CDR2 YFSETQ. The V segment lost 3 bases and the J segment 5 bases; nucleotides outside the gene matches: 10. The CDR3 nucleotides are TGCGCCAGCAGCTCCGGGACAGGGTTATTCGTAGATACGCAGTATTTT. As protein: CASSSGTGLFVDTQYF.

Concerning this clone itself: Other nucleotide sequences from this sample produce the same CDR3. CDR3 residues: CASSLVRGGTEAFF. CDR3 DNA sequence: TGTGCCAGCAGCTTAGTTCGGGGTGGCACTGAAGCTTTCTTT. The gene calls are TRBV11-2 and TRBJ1-1; D is unresolved. The germline CDR1 and CDR2 sequences are SGHAT and FQNNGV. Trimming took off 1 base at V and 4 bases at J, with 10 bases between the two ends. The CDR3 has 14 residues.

Comment on this clone: Additional DNA sequences in this sample encode the identical CDR3. The chain couples TRBV19 to TRBJ2-2, with unresolved D. Germline V gene sequence: CDR1 LNHDA, CDR2 SQIVND (reference sequence). This CDR3 has 12 amino acids. Trimming left V 3 bases short and J 8 bases short, with 7 bases between. The CDR3 sequence is CASSIPPGELFF. CDR3 nucleotide sequence: TGTGCCAGTAGTATCCCCCCAGGGGAGCTGTTTTTT.

This clone appeared once. The genes are TRBV7-2 and TRBJ2-1; TRBD2 matches at 7 bases. This CDR3 region has 17 residues. CDR1 SGHTA and CDR2 FQGNSA come from the germline V gene. Trimming took 5 bases from V and 0 from J; bases not matched to a gene: 10. The CDR3 sequence: CASSGSTSARSYNEQFF. Here the CDR3 DNA reads TGTGCCAGCAGCGGATCCACTAGCGCCCGCTCCTACAATGAGCAGTTCTTC.

The chain links TRBV25-1 to TRBJ2-2; possible D gene TRBD1, 6 bases. Trimming took 5 bases from V and 1 from J, leaving 11 bases between them. Germline V gene sequence: CDR1 MGHDK, CDR2 SYGVNS. This CDR3 region has 15 residues. In nucleotides, the CDR3 is TGTGCCAGCAGTTTGGCAGGGGTGAACACCGGGGAGCTGTTTTTT. This translates into CASSLAGVNTGELFF.

The chain is built from TRBV10-1 and TRBJ2-7; 12 bases fit TRBD1. Germline CDR1 is WNHNN and CDR2 is SYGVQD (reference sequence). This CDR3 contains 16 residues. With V trimmed by 0 bases and J by 4 bases, 4 bases remained unmatched. In nucleotides, the CDR3 is TGCGCCAGCAGTGAGTCGGGGGACAGGGGGCTATACGAGCAGTACTTC. Its translation is CASSESGDRGLYEQYF.

A single count supports this clone. This chain uses TRBV9 with TRBJ2-3, with 9 nucleotides matching TRBD2. CDR1 and CDR2 (germline): SGDLS, YYNGEE. This CDR3 is 17 amino acids long. The V segment lost 0 bases and the J segment 0 bases; nucleotides outside the gene matches: 5. The CDR3 protein is CASSVGLAGRSTDTQYF. DNA for the CDR3: TGTGCCAGCAGCGTAGGGCTAGCGGGGCGGAGCACAGATACGCAGTATTTT.

The chain employs TRBV5-1 and TRBJ2-7; TRBD1 agrees at 10 bases. Germline values: CDR1 SGHRS, CDR2 YFSETQ. This CDR3 has 16 residues. V shed 0 bases, J shed 2 bases, and the junction held 5 bases outside the gene matches. CDR3 loop: CASSLAPDRGTYEQYF. In nucleotides, the CDR3 is TGCGCCAGCAGCTTGGCGCCGGACAGGGGGACCTACGAGCAGTACTTC.

The chain employs TRBV19 and TRBJ2-3; 12 nucleotides match TRBD2. Trimming cost V 6 bases and J 5 bases; bases outside gene matches: 3. The CDR3 is 14 amino acids. Germline CDR1 is LNHDA and CDR2 is SQIVND (reference sequence). DNA for the CDR3: TGTGCCAGTAGAACGACTAGCGGGAGAGATACGCAGTATTTT. The encoded protein is CASRTTSGRDTQYF.

The chain carries TRBV28 and TRBJ1-4; TRBD1 matches 8 bases. Germline V gene lookup returns CDR1 MDHEN and CDR2 SYDVKM. This CDR3 comprises 15 residues. Trimming took 6 bases from V and 8 from J; bases not matched to a gene: 11. The CDR3 bases are TGTGCCAGCAGCCTAACTGACAGGGGTGGAGAAAAACTGTTTTTT. This translates into CASSLTDRGGEKLFF.